This T cell receptor (beta chain) came from a study of Ad26.COV2.S vaccination and SARS-CoV-2 variants. Worth noting for this clone: Its specificity is not known.

The study's findings and limits: Reported findings describe substantial breadth in spike-specific CD8+ and CD4+ T cell responses following vaccination. While placebo recipients had lower spike-specific TCR breadth, vaccine recipients had more.

This CDR3 spans 13 amino acids. Trimming pared 1 base from V and 4 bases from J, leaving 7 bases between. Germline loops: CDR1 LGHNT, CDR2 FRNRAP. Treatment here: 15 to 20 received Ad26.COV2.S at low or high dose, single or two shots; roughly 5 received placebo; per-sample allocation not given. Sampling was performed 63 days after the first vaccine or placebo injection. Donation was by an adult aged 18-55 years who was in Boston. The study used a vaccine consisting of an Ad26 vector that expressed Wuhan-strain SARS-CoV-2 spike. Method: immunoSEQ multiplex PCR; TCRdb's copy keeps in-frame clones and lacks some. The sample consists of 350,000 to 550,000 clones, roughly nine tenths of them appearing once.

This specimen consisted of peripheral blood, obtained in a trial of Ad26.COV2.S vaccine versus placebo. This chain joins TRBV12-5 and TRBJ1-1; D is unclear. This sequence was found in a person between 18 and 60 years old who received the Ad26.COV2.S COVID-19 vaccine or a placebo. Here the CDR3 reads CASGLETATEAFF. CDR3 nucleotides: TGTGCTAGTGGTTTGGAAACAGCCACTGAAGCTTTCTTT.